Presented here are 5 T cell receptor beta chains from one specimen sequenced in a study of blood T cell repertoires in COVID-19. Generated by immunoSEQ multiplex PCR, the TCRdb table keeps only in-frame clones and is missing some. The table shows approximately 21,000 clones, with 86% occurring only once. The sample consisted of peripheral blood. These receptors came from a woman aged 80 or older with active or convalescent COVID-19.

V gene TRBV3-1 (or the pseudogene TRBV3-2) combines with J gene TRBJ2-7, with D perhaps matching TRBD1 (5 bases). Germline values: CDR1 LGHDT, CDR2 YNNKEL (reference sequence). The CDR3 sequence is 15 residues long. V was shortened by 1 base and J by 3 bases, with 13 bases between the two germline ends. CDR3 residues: CASSQAAAGNYEQYF. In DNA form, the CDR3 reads TGTGCCAGCAGCCAAGCGGCGGCAGGGAACTACGAGCAGTACTTC.

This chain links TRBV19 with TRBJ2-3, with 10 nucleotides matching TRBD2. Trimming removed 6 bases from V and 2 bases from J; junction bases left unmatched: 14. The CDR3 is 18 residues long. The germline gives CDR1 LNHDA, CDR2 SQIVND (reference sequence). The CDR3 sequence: CASRTSGRHGGNTDTQYF. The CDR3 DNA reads TGTGCCAGTAGGACTAGCGGGCGCCACGGAGGGAACACAGATACGCAGTATTTT.

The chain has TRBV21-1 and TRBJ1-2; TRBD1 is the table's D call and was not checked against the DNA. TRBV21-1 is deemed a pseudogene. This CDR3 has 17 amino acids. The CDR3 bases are TGTGCCAGCAGCAAAGGGACGGTGGACATGCCTAACTATGGCTACACCTTC. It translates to CASSKGTVDMPNYGYTF.

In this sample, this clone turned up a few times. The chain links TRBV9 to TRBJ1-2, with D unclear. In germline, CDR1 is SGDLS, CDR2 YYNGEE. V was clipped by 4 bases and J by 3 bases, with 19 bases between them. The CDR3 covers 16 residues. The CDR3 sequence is CASSLGKSEGYYGYTF. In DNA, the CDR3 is TGTGCCAGCAGCCTCGGGAAATCCGAAGGGTACTATGGCTACACCTTC.

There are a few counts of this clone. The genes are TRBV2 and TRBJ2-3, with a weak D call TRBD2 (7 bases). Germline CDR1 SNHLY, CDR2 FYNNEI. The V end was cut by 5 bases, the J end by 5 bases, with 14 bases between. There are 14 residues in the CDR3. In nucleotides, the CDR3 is TGTGCCAGCAGTAGGGGGAGGGGGGAAGATACGCAGTATTTT. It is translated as CASSRGRGEDTQYF. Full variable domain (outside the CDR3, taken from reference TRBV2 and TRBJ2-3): EPEVTQTPSHQVTQMGQEVILRCVPISNHLYFYWYRQILGQKVEFLVSFYNNEISEKSEIFDDQFSVERPDGSNFTLKIRSTKLEDSAMYFCASSRGRGEDTQYFGPGTRLTVL.